These 19 T cell receptor beta chains share one sample of origin, sequenced in a study of blood T cell repertoires in COVID-19. Data came from immunoSEQ multiplex PCR; TCRdb stores just in-frame clones and leaves some out. The profile shows approximately 160,000 clones, over 85% of them singletons. The sequenced sample was peripheral blood. These receptor sequences come from a woman in her fifties or sixties with COVID-19, enrolled during active disease.

The chain carries TRBV19 and TRBJ2-4; TRBD2 agrees at 9 bases. V lost 3 bases to trimming and J lost 2 bases; unmatched junction nucleotides: 8. Germline values: CDR1 LNHDA, CDR2 SQIVND (reference sequence). The CDR3 runs to 17 residues. The CDR3 DNA sequence: TGTGCCAGTAGTATTTGGCGTAGCGGGGGCCCCAAAAACATTCAGTACTTC. Protein product: CASSIWRSGGPKNIQYF.

The V and J genes are TRBV29-1 and TRBJ2-7; 9 bases match TRBD1. CDR1 is SQVTM and CDR2 is ANQGSEA in the germline V gene. This CDR3 region has 16 residues. V lost 2 bases, J lost 4 bases, and 12 bases stayed unmatched. The CDR3 nucleotides are TGCAGCGTTGAAAAAGTTGCGGACAGGGGCCTTTACGAGCAGTACTTC. Translated, it gives CSVEKVADRGLYEQYF.

The chain joins TRBV4-3 to TRBJ2-3; TRBD2 matches at 14 bases. V shed 1 base, J shed 0 bases, and the junction held 6 bases outside the gene matches. There are 19 residues in the CDR3. From germline, CDR1 is LGHNA and CDR2 YSLEER. CDR3 loop: CASSQGLAGGPGSTDTQYF. The DNA for the CDR3 is TGCGCCAGCAGCCAAGGACTAGCGGGGGGGCCGGGGAGCACAGATACGCAGTATTTT.

The gene calls are TRBV27 and TRBJ2-1; 8 positions agree with TRBD2. The V gene end was trimmed by 7 bases and the J gene end by 4 bases; junction bases not matched to a gene: 9. Germline lookup yields CDR1 MNHEY and CDR2 SMNVEV (reference sequence). The CDR3 is 15 amino acids. CDR3 bases: TGTGCCAGCACCCTACTAGCGGCGGAGTACAATGAGCAGTTCTTC. This sequence encodes CASTLLAAEYNEQFF.

The chain uses TRBV19 and TRBJ1-1; D may be TRBD1 (5 bases). This CDR3 spans 13 amino acids. Germline CDR1 LNHDA, CDR2 SQIVND (reference sequence). V lost 6 bases, J lost 5 bases, and 13 bases lay in between. In nucleotides, the CDR3 is TGTGCCAGTAGCACGGCCAGGGCGACTGAAGCTTTCTTT. Translation: CASSTARATEAFF.

The chain combines TRBV29-1 with TRBJ1-6, with a weak D call TRBD1 (5 bases). CDR3 length: 13 residues. V was clipped by 5 bases and J by 7 bases, with 12 bases between them. Germline-derived CDR1 and CDR2 are SQVTM and ANQGSEA. The CDR3 sequence is CSVSDSANSPLHF. In DNA form, the CDR3 reads TGCAGCGTTTCAGACAGCGCCAATTCACCCCTCCACTTT.

J is TRBJ2-7 and V is TRBV5-5, with D perhaps matching TRBD1 (7 bases). Looked up from germline, CDR1 is SGHKS and CDR2 is YYEKEE (reference sequence). The CDR3 is made up of 14 amino acids. V lost 4 bases, J lost 5 bases, and 16 bases lay in between. CDR3 sequence: CASSPEGAMDEQYF. The CDR3 DNA reads TGTGCCAGCAGCCCGGAGGGGGCTATGGACGAGCAGTACTTC.

The chain is built from TRBV3-1 (or the pseudogene TRBV3-2) and TRBJ1-3; TRBD1 is a possible D gene (5 bases). Germline V CDR1 and CDR2: LGHDT, YNNKEL (reference sequence). V gave up 4 bases and J gave up 4 bases, with 17 bases separating them. The CDR3 has 16 amino acids. The CDR3 loop is CASSPLQAGGGNTIYF. The CDR3 region has the DNA TGTGCCAGCAGCCCCCTACAGGCCGGTGGGGGAAACACCATATATTTT.

The chain joins TRBV19 to TRBJ1-2; TRBD1 matches 7 bases. The germline V gene encodes CDR1 LNHDA and CDR2 SQIVND (reference sequence). V trimming: 5 bases; J trimming: 3 bases; junction bases outside the gene matches: 9. The CDR3 has 15 residues. The CDR3 spells CASSPQGGEYYGYTF. The CDR3 coding sequence is TGTGCCAGTAGTCCTCAGGGGGGCGAGTACTATGGCTACACCTTC.

The gene calls are TRBV5-5 and TRBJ2-7, with 7 positions matching TRBD1. The trim removed 1 base at V and 2 bases at J, leaving 9 bases unmatched. This CDR3 region has 16 residues. Germline V lookup: CDR1 SGHKS, CDR2 YYEKEE (reference sequence). The CDR3 DNA is TGTGCCAGCAGCTTGTTAAGTTGGCAGGGGGCCTACGAGCAGTACTTC. This translates into CASSLLSWQGAYEQYF.

DNA of the CDR3: TGTGCCAGTAACAGGGGAGGCGGGACTGAAGCTTTCTTT. Encoded protein: CASNRGGGTEAFF. The chain combines TRBV19 with TRBJ1-1, with 7 positions matching TRBD1. The junction had 7 bases not matched to a gene; V was cut back by 7 bases and J by 5 bases. The CDR3 contains 13 residues. The germline gives CDR1 LNHDA, CDR2 SQIVND (reference sequence).

This chain connects TRBV7-9 to TRBJ1-5, with TRBD1 matching 7 bases. Germline lookup yields CDR1 SEHNR and CDR2 FQNEAQ (reference sequence). This CDR3 is built from 17 residues. V was clipped by 1 base and J by 0 bases; unmatched bases: 6. CDR3 sequence: CASSLGGDRLSNQPQHF. The CDR3, as DNA: TGTGCCAGCAGCTTAGGGGGGGACAGACTTAGCAATCAGCCCCAGCATTTT.

The chain has TRBV2 and TRBJ1-2, with 8 bases fitting TRBD1. CDR3 size: 13 residues. Germline values: CDR1 SNHLY, CDR2 FYNNEI. J gave up 7 bases and V 6 bases, and 7 bases lay outside the gene matches. The CDR3 coding sequence is TGTGCCAGCAGACAGGAGACAGGGGCTGGCTACACCTTC. Translated: CASRQETGAGYTF.

This chain uses TRBV7-9 with TRBJ1-2; D is possibly TRBD1 (6 bases). The germline V gene has CDR1 SEHNR and CDR2 FQNEAQ (reference sequence). This CDR3 comprises 12 residues. V gave up 10 bases and J gave up 6 bases, with 15 bases separating them. CDR3 residues: CATQRGMDGYTF. The DNA of the CDR3 is TGTGCCACCCAAAGGGGGATGGATGGCTACACCTTC. Supplemented by reference TRBV7-9 and TRBJ1-2, the full variable domain reads DTGVSQNPRHKITKRGQNVTFRCDPISEHNRLYWYRQTLGQGPEFLTYFQNEAQLEKSRLLSDRFSAERPKGSFSTLEIQRTEQGDSAMYLCATQRGMDGYTFGSGTRLTVV.

The chain joins TRBV7-6 to TRBJ2-5; 9 positions agree with TRBD1. The length of the CDR3 is 16 residues. The J segment lost 4 bases and the V segment lost 5 bases, leaving 11 bases of the junction unmatched. Germline V gene lookup returns CDR1 SGHVS and CDR2 FNYEAQ. CDR3 sequence reads: CASSPAGDRASETQYF. The CDR3 DNA follows: TGTGCCAGCAGCCCGGCGGGGGACAGGGCATCAGAGACCCAGTACTTC.

V gene TRBV6-5 combines with J gene TRBJ1-3, with D tentatively TRBD1 (6 bases). The germline gives CDR1 MNHEY, CDR2 SVGAGI. The CDR3 is made up of 14 amino acids. Trimming took off 3 bases at V and 4 bases at J, with 10 bases between the two ends. This CDR3 is CASSYGGHGNTIYF. CDR3 nucleotides: TGTGCCAGCAGTTATGGGGGACACGGAAACACCATATATTTT.

This chain uses TRBV30 with TRBJ1-4, with D maybe TRBD1 (5 bases). The CDR3 is 13 amino acids. V was cut by 0 bases and J by 7 bases, with 9 bases left in between. The germline CDR1 and CDR2 sequences are GTSNPN and SVGIG (reference sequence). The CDR3 spells CAWSVGVGEKLFF. Here the CDR3 DNA reads TGTGCCTGGAGTGTAGGGGTGGGTGAAAAACTGTTTTTT. The variable domain in full, with the rest retrieved from reference TRBV30 and TRBJ1-4, is SQTIHQWPATLVQPVGSPLSLECTVEGTSNPNLYWYRQAAGRGLQLLFYSVGIGQISSEVPQNLSASRPQDRQFILSSKKLLLSDSGFYLCAWSVGVGEKLFFGSGTQLSVL.

The chain uses TRBV7-2 and TRBJ1-6, with 8 bases lining up with TRBD1. The germline V gene encodes CDR1 SGHTA and CDR2 FQGNSA. The CDR3 loop spans 16 amino acids. Trimming removed 0 bases from V and 7 bases from J; junction bases left unmatched: 5. As DNA, the CDR3 is TGTGCCAGCAGCTTAGCCTCGACAGGGGTGAATTCACCCCTCCACTTT. Its protein is CASSLASTGVNSPLHF.

V and J are TRBV5-8 and TRBJ1-4; TRBD1 matches at 10 bases. Germline V lookup: CDR1 SGHTS, CDR2 YDEGEE. The CDR3 length is 17 residues. The V and J ends lost 6 bases and 0 bases, in that order; junction bases with no gene match: 8. This CDR3 reads CASTMDRGIPTNEKLFF. Here the CDR3 DNA reads TGTGCCAGCACCATGGACAGGGGGATTCCAACTAATGAAAAACTGTTTTTT.